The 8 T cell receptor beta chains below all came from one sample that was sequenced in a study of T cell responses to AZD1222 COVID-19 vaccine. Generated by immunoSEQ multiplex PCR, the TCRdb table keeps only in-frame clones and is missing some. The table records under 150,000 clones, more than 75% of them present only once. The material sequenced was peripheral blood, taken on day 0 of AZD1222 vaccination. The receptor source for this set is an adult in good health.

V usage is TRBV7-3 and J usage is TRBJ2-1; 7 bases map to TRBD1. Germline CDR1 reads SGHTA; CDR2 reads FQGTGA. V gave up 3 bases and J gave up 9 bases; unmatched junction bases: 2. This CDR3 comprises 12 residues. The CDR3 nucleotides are TGTGCCAGCAGCTTCCCAGGGGGTGAGCAGTTCTTC. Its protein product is CASSFPGGEQFF.

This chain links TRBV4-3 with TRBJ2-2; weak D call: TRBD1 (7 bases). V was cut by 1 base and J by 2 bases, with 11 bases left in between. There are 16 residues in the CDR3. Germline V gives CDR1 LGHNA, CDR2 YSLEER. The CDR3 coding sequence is TGCGCCAGCAGCCAAGGCGGGGACAGAAACACCGGGGAGCTGTTTTTT. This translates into CASSQGGDRNTGELFF.

CDR3 loop: CATSRDTAGFSGNTIYF. The CDR3 region has the DNA TGTGCCACCAGCAGAGACACCGCGGGGTTCTCTGGAAACACCATATATTTT. The J gene is TRBJ1-3, the V gene TRBV15; D unclear. Germline CDR1 is LNHNV and CDR2 is YYDKDF (reference sequence). V lost 0 bases to trimming and J lost 0 bases, with 12 bases between them. The CDR3 contains 17 residues.

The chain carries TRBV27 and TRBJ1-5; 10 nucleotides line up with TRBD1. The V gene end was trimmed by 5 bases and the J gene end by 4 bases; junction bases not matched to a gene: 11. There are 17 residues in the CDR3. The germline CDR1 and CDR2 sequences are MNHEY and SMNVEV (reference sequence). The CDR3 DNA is TGTGCCAGCAGTCCAAATCTAGGGACAGGGGCGAATCAGCCCCAGCATTTT. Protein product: CASSPNLGTGANQPQHF.

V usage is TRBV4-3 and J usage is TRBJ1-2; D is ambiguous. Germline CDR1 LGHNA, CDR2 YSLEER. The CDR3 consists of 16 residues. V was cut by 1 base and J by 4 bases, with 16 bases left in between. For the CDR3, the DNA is TGCGCCAGCAGCCAAGGAGCTCGGGGTGGATTCTATGGCTACACCTTC. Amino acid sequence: CASSQGARGGFYGYTF.

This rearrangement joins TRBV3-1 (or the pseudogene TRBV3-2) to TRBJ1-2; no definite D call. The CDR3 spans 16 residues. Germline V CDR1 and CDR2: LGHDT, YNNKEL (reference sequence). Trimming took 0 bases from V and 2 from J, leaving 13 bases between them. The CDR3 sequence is CASSQDRSQLNYGYTF. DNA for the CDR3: TGTGCCAGCAGCCAAGATCGCAGCCAGCTAAACTATGGCTACACCTTC.

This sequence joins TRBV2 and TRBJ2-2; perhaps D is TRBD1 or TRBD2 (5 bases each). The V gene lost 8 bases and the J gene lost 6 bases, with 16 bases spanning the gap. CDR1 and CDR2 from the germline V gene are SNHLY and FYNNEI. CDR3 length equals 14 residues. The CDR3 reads CASSRGLEAGELFF. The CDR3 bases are TGTGCCAGCTCCCGGGGCCTCGAGGCCGGGGAGCTGTTTTTT.

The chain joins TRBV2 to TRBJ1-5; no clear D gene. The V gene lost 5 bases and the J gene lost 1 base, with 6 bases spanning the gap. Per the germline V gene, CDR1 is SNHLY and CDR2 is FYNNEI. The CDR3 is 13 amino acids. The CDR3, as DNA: TGTGCCAGCAGTTCCGACAGCAATCAGCCCCAGCATTTT. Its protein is CASSSDSNQPQHF.